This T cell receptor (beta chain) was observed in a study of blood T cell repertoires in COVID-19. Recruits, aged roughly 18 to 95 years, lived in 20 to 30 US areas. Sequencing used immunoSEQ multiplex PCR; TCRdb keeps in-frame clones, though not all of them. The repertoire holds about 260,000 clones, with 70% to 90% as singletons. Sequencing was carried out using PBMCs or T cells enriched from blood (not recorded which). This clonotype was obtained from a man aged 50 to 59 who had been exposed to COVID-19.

The CDR3 DNA follows: TGTGCCAGCCGGACTAGCGGGATTGCAGATACGCAGTATTTT. It encodes CASRTSGIADTQYF. This rearrangement joins TRBV6-5 to TRBJ2-3; 12 bases are a match to TRBD2. CDR3 length equals 14 residues. V lost 8 bases and J lost 4; bases outside the gene matches: 4. Germline CDR1 reads MNHEY; CDR2 reads SVGAGI.